A single sample gave rise to the 10 T cell receptor beta chains below, sequenced in a study of blood T cell repertoires in COVID-19. Clones were sequenced by immunoSEQ multiplex PCR, and TCRdb holds only the in-frame ones, with some missing. The sample holds 130,000 to 150,000 clones, roughly four fifths seen once. Sequencing was performed on peripheral blood. The source of these receptors is a human donor with acute or convalescent COVID-19. The donor label of this sample is uncertain.

V gene TRBV6-2 or TRBV6-3 combines with J gene TRBJ1-2; TRBD1 aligns across 8 bases. Germline CDR1 reads MNHEY; CDR2 reads SVGEGT. This CDR3 is 15 amino acids long. The V and J ends lost 4 bases and 5 bases, in that order; junction bases with no gene match: 9. The DNA of the CDR3 is TGTGCCAGCAGTTTCGAGGCCAGGGGGCCGTATGGCTACACCTTC. It codes for CASSFEARGPYGYTF.

The chain uses TRBV7-3 and TRBJ2-1; no firm D call. This CDR3 region has 16 residues. V was clipped by 4 bases and J by 0 bases, with 13 bases between them. Germline V gene sequence: CDR1 SGHTA, CDR2 FQGTGA. The CDR3 loop reads CASSSLNGSSYNEQFF. The CDR3, as DNA: TGTGCCAGCAGCTCCTTAAACGGGTCCTCCTACAATGAGCAGTTCTTC.

V and J are TRBV10-1 and TRBJ2-3, with D possibly being TRBD1 (6 bases). In germline, CDR1 is WNHNN, CDR2 SYGVQD (reference sequence). The V gene lost 5 bases and the J gene lost 6 bases, with 18 bases spanning the gap. The CDR3 contains 15 residues. The CDR3, as DNA: TGCGCCAGCAGTACAGGGAACCTTGCACATGATACGCAGTATTTT. Protein product: CASSTGNLAHDTQYF.

V gene TRBV30 combines with J gene TRBJ1-1; 10 positions agree with TRBD1. The CDR3 spans 22 residues. The V gene end was trimmed by 0 bases and the J gene end by 4 bases; junction bases not matched to a gene: 26. CDR1 and CDR2 from the germline V gene are GTSNPN and SVGIG (reference sequence). CDR3 amino acids: CAWSVFLPGTGAENKGSTEAFF. The CDR3 coding sequence is TGTGCCTGGAGTGTCTTTTTACCCGGGACAGGGGCCGAAAATAAGGGTTCCACTGAAGCTTTCTTT.

The chain joins TRBV5-1 to TRBJ2-1; 7 bases agree with TRBD1. V was pared by 7 bases and J by 9 bases, with 7 bases of the junction left unmatched. CDR3 length: 12 residues. CDR1 is SGHRS and CDR2 is YFSETQ in the germline V gene. The CDR3 sequence: CASQTGAGEQFF. In DNA form, the CDR3 reads TGCGCCAGCCAAACAGGGGCCGGTGAGCAGTTCTTC. Variable domain in full (rest from reference TRBV5-1 and TRBJ2-1): KAGVTQTPRYLIKTRGQQVTLSCSPISGHRSVSWYQQTPGQGLQFLFEYFSETQRNKGNFPGRFSGRQFSNSRSEMNVSTLELGDSALYLCASQTGAGEQFFGPGTRLTVL.

There are a few counts of this clone. V and J are TRBV5-1 and TRBJ1-1; D not resolved. CDR3 size: 11 residues. The V gene lost 5 bases and the J gene lost 5 bases, with 7 bases spanning the gap. Per the germline V gene, CDR1 is SGHRS and CDR2 is YFSETQ. CDR3 loop: CASRMETEAFF. In nucleotides, the CDR3 is TGCGCCAGCAGGATGGAGACTGAAGCTTTCTTT.

The chain is built from TRBV30 and TRBJ2-5; 8 bases agree with TRBD2. Trimming cost V 2 bases and J 5 bases; bases outside gene matches: 4. CDR1 and CDR2 from the germline V gene are GTSNPN and SVGIG (reference sequence). The CDR3 is made up of 13 amino acids. This CDR3 is CAWSPGGRETQYF. The DNA of the CDR3 is TGTGCCTGGAGTCCGGGGGGGCGGGAGACCCAGTACTTC.

J is TRBJ2-2 and V is TRBV3-1 (or the pseudogene TRBV3-2); no clear D gene. Germline-derived CDR1 and CDR2 are LGHDT and YNNKEL (reference sequence). V was pared by 4 bases and J by 3 bases, with 9 bases between. The CDR3 covers 14 residues. CDR3: CASSLDSYTGELFF. The CDR3, as DNA: TGTGCCAGCAGCCTCGACTCCTACACCGGGGAGCTGTTTTTT.

To note about this clone: The sample contains more than one DNA sequence encoding this CDR3. This chain uses TRBV10-3 with TRBJ2-7, with no clear D. Trimming removed 0 bases at V and 4 bases at J, with 4 bases between. CDR1 is ENHRY and CDR2 is SYGVKD in the germline V gene. This CDR3 has 12 amino acids. The chain's CDR3 is CAISESLYEQYF. The CDR3 nucleotides read TGTGCCATCAGTGAGTCACTGTACGAGCAGTACTTC.

The chain employs TRBV19 and TRBJ2-3; perhaps TRBD2 as D (6 bases). V lost 7 bases and J 0 bases, leaving 14 bases between the germline ends. The germline V gene has CDR1 LNHDA and CDR2 SQIVND (reference sequence). This CDR3 has 15 amino acids. The CDR3 sequence is CASKVGGASTDTQYF. The CDR3 coding sequence is TGTGCCAGTAAAGTCGGCGGGGCTAGCACAGATACGCAGTATTTT.